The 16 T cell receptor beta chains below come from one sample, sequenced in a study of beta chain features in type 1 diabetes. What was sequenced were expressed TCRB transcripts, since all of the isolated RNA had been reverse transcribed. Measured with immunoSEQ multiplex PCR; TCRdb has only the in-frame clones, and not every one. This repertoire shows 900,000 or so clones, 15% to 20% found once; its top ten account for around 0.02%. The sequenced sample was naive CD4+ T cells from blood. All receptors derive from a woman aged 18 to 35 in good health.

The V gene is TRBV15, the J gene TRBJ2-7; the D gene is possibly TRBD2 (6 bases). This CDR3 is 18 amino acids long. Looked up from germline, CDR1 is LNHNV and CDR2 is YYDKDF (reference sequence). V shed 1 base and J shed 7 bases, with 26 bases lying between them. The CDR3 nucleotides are TGTGCCACCAGCAGAGGCCCAGTCGGGACTCGACCCTCGTGGGAGCAGTACTTC. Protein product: CATSRGPVGTRPSWEQYF.

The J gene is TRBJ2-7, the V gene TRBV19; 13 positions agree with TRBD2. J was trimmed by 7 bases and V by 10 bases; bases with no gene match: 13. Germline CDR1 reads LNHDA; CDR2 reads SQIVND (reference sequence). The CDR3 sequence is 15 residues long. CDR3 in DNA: TGTGCCACCAGGACTAGCGGGAGTTGGGGCGGTGAGCAGTACTTC. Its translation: CATRTSGSWGGEQYF.

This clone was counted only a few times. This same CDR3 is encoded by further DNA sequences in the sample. CDR3 nucleotides: TGTGCCACTGCAGGGGTTTCCGGGGCCAACGTCCTGACTTTC. It specifies CATAGVSGANVLTF. This chain joins TRBV15 and TRBJ2-6, with D possibly TRBD1 on 6 matching bases. The V gene lost 9 bases and the J gene lost 4 bases, with 13 bases spanning the gap. The CDR3 is 14 amino acids. The V gene's germline CDR1 is LNHNV and CDR2 YYDKDF (reference sequence).

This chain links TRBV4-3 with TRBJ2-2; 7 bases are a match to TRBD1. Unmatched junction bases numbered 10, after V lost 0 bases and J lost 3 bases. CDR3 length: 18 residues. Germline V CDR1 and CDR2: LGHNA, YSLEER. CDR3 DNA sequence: TGCGCCAGCAGCCAAGACCCCGTGGACAGGCGATACACCGGGGAGCTGTTTTTT. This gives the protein CASSQDPVDRRYTGELFF.

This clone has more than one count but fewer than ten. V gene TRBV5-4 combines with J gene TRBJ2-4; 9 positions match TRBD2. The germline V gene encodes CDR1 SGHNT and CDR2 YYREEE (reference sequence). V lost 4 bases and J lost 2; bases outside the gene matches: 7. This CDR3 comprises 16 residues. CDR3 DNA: TGTGCCAGCAGCCCTTATAGCGGGAGTACCAAAAACATTCAGTACTTC. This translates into CASSPYSGSTKNIQYF.

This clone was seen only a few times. The CDR3 sequence: CASRQGRDTEAFF. The CDR3 bases are TGTGCCAGCAGACAGGGGCGGGACACTGAAGCTTTCTTT. The chain recombines TRBV2 with TRBJ1-1; 7 positions match TRBD1. With V trimmed by 6 bases and J by 3 bases, 4 bases remained unmatched. CDR1 is SNHLY and CDR2 is FYNNEI in the germline V gene. The CDR3 is made up of 13 amino acids.

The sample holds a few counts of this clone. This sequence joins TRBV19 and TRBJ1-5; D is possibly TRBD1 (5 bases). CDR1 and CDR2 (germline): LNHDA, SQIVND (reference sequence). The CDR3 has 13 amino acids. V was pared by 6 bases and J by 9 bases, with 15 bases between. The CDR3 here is CASSPDSFAPQHF. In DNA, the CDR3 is TGTGCCAGTAGCCCAGACAGCTTTGCGCCCCAGCATTTT.

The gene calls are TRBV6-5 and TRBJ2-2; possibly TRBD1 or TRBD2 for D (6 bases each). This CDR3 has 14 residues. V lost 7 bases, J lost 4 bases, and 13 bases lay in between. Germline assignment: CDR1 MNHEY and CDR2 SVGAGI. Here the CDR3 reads CASISGGGTGELFF. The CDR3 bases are TGTGCCAGCATAAGTGGAGGGGGCACCGGGGAGCTGTTTTTT.

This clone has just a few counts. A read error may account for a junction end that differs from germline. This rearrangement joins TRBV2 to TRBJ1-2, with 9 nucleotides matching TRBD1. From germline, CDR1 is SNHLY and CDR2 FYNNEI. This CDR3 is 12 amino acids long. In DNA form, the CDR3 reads TGTGCCAGCAGCTATGGACAGGGGCTCGGGTACTTC. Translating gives CASSYGQGLGYF.

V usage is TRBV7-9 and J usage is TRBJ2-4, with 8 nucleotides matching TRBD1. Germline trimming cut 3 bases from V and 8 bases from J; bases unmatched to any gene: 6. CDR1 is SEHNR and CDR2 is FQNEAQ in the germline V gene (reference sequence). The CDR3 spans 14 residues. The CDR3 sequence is CASSFYGQGYIQYF. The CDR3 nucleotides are TGTGCCAGCAGCTTTTACGGACAGGGATACATTCAGTACTTC.

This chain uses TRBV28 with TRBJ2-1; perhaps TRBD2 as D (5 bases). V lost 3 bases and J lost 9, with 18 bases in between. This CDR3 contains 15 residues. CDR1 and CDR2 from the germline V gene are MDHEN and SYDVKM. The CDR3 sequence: CASSFQAAVGSEQFF. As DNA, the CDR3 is TGTGCCAGCAGTTTCCAGGCAGCGGTGGGGAGTGAGCAGTTCTTC.

DNA of the CDR3: TGTGCCAGCAGCTTTAACCCCAGGACGCTGGGTGGCTACACCTTC. Translated, it gives CASSFNPRTLGGYTF. V is TRBV7-2 and J is TRBJ1-2; D remains ambiguous. The CDR3 is 15 residues long. Germline V CDR1 and CDR2: SGHTA, FQGNSA. With 3 bases removed from V and 7 bases from J, the gap between germline ends came to 18 bases.

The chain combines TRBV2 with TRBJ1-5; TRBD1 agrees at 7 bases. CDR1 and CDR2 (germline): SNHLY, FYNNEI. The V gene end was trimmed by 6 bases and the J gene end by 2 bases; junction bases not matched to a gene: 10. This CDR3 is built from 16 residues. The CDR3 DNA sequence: TGTGCCAGCAGGGGATCTACAGGGGATGGCAATCAGCCCCAGCATTTT. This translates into CASRGSTGDGNQPQHF.

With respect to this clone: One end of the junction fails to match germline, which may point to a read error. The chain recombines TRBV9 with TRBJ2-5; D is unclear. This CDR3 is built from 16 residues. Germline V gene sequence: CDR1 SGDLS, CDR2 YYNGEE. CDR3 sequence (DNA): TGTGCCAGCGGCGTAGGCTCATGGCCAACGTTCGAGACCCAGTACTTC. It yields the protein CASGVGSWPTFETQYF.

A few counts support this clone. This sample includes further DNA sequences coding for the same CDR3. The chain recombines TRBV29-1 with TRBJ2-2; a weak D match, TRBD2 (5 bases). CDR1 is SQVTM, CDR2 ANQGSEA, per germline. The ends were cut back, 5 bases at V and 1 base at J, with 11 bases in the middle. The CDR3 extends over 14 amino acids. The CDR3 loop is CSVTRTGNTGELFF. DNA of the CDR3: TGCAGCGTTACAAGGACTGGGAACACCGGGGAGCTGTTTTTT.

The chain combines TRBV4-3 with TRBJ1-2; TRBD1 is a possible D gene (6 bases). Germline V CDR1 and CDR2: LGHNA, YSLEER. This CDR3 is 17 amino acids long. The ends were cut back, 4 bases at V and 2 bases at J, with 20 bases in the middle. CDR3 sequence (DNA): TGCGCCAGCAGCCCTGTAACGTCAGGGGCACAAAACTATGGCTACACCTTC. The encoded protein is CASSPVTSGAQNYGYTF.